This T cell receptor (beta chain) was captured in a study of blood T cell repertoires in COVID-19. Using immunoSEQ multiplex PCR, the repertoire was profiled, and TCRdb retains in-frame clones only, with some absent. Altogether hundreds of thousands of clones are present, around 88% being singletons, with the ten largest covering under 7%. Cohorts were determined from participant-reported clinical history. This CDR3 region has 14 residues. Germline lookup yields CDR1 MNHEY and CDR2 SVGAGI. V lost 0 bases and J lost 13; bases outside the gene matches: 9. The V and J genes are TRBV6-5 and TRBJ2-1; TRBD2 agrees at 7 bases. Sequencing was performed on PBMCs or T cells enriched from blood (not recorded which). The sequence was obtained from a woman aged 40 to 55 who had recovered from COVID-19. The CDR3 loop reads CASSYSTGRIVQFF. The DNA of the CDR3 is TGTGCCAGCAGTTACTCGACCGGGAGGATAGTTCAGTTCTTC.